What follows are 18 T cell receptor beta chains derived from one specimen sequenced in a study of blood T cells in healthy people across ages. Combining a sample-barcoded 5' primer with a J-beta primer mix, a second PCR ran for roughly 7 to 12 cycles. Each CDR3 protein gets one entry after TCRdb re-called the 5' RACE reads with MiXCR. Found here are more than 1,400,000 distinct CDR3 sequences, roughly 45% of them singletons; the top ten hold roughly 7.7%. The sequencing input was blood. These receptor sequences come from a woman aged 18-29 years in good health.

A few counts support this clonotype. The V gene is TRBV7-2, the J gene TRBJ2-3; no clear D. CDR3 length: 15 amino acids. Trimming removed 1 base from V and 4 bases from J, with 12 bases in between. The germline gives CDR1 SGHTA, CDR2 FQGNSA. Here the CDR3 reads CASSLEGRTADTQYF. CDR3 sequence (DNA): TGTGCCAGCAGCTTAGAAGGACGGACGGCAGATACGCAGTATTTT. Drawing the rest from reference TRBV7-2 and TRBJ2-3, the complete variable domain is GAGVSQSPSNKVTEKGKDVELRCDPISGHTALYWYRQSLGQGLEFLIYFQGNSAPDKSGLPSDRFSAERTGGSVSTLTIQRTQQEDSAVYLCASSLEGRTADTQYFGPGTRLTVL.

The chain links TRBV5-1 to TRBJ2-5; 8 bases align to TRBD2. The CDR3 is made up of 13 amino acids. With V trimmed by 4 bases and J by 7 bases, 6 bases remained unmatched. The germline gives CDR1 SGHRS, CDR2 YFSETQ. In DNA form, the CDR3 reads TGCGCCAGCAGCCTTAGCGGGATCTCGACCCAGTACTTC. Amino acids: CASSLSGISTQYF. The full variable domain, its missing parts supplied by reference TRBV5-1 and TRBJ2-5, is KAGVTQTPRYLIKTRGQQVTLSCSPISGHRSVSWYQQTPGQGLQFLFEYFSETQRNKGNFPGRFSGRQFSNSRSEMNVSTLELGDSALYLCASSLSGISTQYFGPGTRLLVL.

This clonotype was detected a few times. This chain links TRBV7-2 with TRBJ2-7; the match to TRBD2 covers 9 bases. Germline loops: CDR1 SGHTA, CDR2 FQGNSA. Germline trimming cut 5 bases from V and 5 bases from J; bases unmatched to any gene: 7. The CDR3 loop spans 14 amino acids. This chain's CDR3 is CASSPIAGVNEQYF. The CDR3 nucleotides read TGTGCCAGCAGCCCCATAGCGGGAGTCAACGAGCAGTACTTC. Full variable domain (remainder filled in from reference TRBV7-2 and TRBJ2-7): GAGVSQSPSNKVTEKGKDVELRCDPISGHTALYWYRQSLGQGLEFLIYFQGNSAPDKSGLPSDRFSAERTGGSVSTLTIQRTQQEDSAVYLCASSPIAGVNEQYFGPGTRLTVT.

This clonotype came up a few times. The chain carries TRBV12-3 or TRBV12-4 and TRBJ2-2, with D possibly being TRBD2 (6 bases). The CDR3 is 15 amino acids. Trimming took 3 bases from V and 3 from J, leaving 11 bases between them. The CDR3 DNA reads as TGTGCCAGCAGTTTTGGCGGGACGGACACCGGGGAGCTGTTTTTT. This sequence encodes CASSFGGTDTGELFF.

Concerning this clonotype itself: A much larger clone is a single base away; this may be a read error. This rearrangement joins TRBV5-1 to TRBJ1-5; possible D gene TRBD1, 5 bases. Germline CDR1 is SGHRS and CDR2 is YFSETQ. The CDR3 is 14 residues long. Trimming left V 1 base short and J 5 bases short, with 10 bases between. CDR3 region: CASSLKGVDQPQHF. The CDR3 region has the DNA TGCGCCAGCAGCTTGAAAGGGGTGGATCAGCCCCAGCATTTT.

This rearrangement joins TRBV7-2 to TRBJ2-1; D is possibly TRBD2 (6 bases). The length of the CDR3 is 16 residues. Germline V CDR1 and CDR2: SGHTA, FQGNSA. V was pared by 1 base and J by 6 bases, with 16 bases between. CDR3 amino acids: CASSLVALAKGNEQFF. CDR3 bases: TGTGCCAGCAGCTTAGTGGCGCTAGCGAAGGGCAATGAGCAGTTCTTC. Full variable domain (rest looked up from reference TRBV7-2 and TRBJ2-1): GAGVSQSPSNKVTEKGKDVELRCDPISGHTALYWYRQSLGQGLEFLIYFQGNSAPDKSGLPSDRFSAERTGGSVSTLTIQRTQQEDSAVYLCASSLVALAKGNEQFFGPGTRLTVL.

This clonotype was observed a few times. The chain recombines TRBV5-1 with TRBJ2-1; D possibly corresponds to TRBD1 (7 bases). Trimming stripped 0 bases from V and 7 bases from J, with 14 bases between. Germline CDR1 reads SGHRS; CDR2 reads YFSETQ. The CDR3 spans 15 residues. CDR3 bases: TGCGCCAGCAGCTTGGGTGACAGGGAGGTGAATGAGCAGTTCTTC. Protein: CASSLGDREVNEQFF.

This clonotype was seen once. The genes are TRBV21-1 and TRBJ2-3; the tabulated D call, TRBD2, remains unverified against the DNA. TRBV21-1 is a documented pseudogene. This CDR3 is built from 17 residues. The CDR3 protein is CASSKGALRHDGDMQYF. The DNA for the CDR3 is TGTGCCAGCAGCAAAGGGGCTCTCCGACACGACGGGGATATGCAGTATTTT.

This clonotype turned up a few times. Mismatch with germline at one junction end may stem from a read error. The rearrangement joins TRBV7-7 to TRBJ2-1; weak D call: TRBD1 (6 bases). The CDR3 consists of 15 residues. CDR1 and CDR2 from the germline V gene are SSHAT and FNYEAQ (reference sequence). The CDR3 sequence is CASSRTVVLDDEQFF. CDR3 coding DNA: TGTGCTAGCAGTCGGACAGTTGTCTTGGATGATGAGCAGTTCTTC. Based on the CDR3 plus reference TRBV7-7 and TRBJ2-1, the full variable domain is GAGVSQSPRYKVTKRGQDVTLRCDPISSHATLYWYQQALGQGPEFLTYFNYEAQPDKSGLPSDRFSAERPEGSISTLTIQRTEQRDSAMYRCASSRTVVLDDEQFFGPGTRLTVL.

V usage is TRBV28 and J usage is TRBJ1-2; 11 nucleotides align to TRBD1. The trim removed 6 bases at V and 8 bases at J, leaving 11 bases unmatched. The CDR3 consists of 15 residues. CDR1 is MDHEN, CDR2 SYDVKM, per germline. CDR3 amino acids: CASSLDRGHGGGYTF. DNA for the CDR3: TGTGCCAGCAGCCTGGACAGGGGGCATGGGGGCGGCTACACCTTC.

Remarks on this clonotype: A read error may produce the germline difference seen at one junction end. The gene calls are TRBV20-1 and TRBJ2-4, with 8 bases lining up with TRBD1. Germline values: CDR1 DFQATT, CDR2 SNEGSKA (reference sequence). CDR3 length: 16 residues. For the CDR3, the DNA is TGCAGTGCGCCTCGACAGGGGCCGGAGGCCAAAAACAGTCAGTACTTC. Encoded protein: CSAPRQGPEAKNSQYF.

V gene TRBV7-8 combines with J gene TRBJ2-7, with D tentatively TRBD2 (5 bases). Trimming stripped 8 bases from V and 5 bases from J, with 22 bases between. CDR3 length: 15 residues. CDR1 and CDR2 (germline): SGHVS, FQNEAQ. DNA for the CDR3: TGTGCCAGCCGAAGCTTAGCGCTAGGAGGCCACGAGCAGTACTTC. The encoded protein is CASRSLALGGHEQYF.

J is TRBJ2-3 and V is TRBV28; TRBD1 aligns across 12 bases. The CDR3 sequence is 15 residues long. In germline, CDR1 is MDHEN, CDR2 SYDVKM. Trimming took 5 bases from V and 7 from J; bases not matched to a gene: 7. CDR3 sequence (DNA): TGTGCCAGCAGTCCTGGGGACAGGGGGCGGAATACGCAGTATTTT. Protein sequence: CASSPGDRGRNTQYF.

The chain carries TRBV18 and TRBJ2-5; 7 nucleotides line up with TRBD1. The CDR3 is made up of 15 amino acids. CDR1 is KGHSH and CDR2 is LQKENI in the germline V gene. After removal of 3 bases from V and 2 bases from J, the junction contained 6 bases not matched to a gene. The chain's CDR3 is CASSPRDSYQETQYF. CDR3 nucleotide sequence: TGTGCCAGCTCACCTCGGGACAGTTATCAAGAGACCCAGTACTTC.

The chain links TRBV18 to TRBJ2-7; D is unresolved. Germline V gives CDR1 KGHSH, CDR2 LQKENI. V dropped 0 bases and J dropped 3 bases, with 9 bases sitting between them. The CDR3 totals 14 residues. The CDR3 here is CASSPPQPDYEQYF. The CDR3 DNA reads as TGTGCCAGCTCACCACCTCAGCCGGACTACGAGCAGTACTTC.

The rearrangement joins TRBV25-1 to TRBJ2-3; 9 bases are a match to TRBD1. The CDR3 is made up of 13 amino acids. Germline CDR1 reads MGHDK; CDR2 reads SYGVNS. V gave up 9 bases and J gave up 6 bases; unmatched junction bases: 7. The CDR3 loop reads CASKQGARDTQYF. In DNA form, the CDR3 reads TGTGCCAGTAAACAGGGGGCGCGGGATACGCAGTATTTT.

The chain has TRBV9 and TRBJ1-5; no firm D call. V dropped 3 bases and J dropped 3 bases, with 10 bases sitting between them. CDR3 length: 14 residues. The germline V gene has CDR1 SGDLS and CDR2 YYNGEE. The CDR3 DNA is TGTGCCAGCAGCGGCCGACATGCCAATCAGCCCCAGCATTTT. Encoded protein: CASSGRHANQPQHF.

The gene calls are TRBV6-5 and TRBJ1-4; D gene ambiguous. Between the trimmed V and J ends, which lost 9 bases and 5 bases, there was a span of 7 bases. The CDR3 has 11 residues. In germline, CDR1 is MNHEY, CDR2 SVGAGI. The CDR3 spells CASSANEKLFF. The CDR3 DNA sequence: TGTGCCAGTTCGGCAAATGAAAAACTGTTTTTT.